The sequence of this T cell receptor beta chain was determined in a study of cytomegalovirus exposure and HLA in healthy donors. About this clone itself: The target antigen is unknown.

The study ran its PCR with 60 Vbeta and 13 Jbeta primers. The protocol was immunoSEQ multiplex PCR, while the TCRdb copy is restricted to in-frame clones and leaves out a portion. The sample has about 160,000 clones, 87% seen once; the top ten hold about 0.93%. Nominally healthy donors provided the samples, though records likely missed some immune exposures. V lost 4 bases, J lost 3 bases, and 9 bases stayed unmatched. Per the germline V gene, CDR1 is SGHVS and CDR2 is FNYEAQ. CDR3 length: 15 residues. General observations from the study: Reports showed the classifier diagnosing cytomegalovirus status with high specificity and sensitivity. The authors judged a highly shared variant cluster likely a sequencing artifact. Among immune exposure information, only CMV serostatus was available.

V and J are TRBV7-6 and TRBJ2-7; TRBD2 aligns across 7 bases. This clonotype originated in a woman younger than 45 in good health and CMV-seronegative. The sequencing sample was made of PBMCs. CDR3 residues: CASSSEGTTLYEQYF. The DNA for the CDR3 is TGTGCCAGCAGCTCCGAAGGGACTACACTCTACGAGCAGTACTTC.